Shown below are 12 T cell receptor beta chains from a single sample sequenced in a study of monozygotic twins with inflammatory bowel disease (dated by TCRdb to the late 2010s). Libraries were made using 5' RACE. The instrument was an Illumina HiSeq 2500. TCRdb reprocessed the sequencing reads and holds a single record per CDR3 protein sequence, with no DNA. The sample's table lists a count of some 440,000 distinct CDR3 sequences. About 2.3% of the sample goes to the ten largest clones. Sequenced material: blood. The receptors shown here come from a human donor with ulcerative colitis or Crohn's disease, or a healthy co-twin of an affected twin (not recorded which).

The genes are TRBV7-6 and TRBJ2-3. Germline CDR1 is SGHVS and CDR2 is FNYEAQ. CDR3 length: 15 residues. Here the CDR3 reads CASSLMGISTDTQYF.

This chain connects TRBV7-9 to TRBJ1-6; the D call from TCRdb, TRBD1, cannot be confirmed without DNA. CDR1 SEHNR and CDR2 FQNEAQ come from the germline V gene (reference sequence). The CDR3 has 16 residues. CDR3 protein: CASSLVPDRVRSPLHF.

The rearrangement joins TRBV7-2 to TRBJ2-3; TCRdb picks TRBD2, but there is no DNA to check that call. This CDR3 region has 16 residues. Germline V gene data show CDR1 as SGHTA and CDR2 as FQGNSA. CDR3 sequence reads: CASSLGRSPNTDTQYF.

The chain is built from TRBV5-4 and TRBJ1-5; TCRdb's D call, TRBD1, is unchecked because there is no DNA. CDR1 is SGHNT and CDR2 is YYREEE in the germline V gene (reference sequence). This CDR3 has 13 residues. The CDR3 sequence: CASSLGAEQPQHF.

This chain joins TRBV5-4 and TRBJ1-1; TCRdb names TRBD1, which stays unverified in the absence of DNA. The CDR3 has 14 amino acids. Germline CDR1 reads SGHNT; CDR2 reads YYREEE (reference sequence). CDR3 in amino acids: CASSFRDRQVAAFF.

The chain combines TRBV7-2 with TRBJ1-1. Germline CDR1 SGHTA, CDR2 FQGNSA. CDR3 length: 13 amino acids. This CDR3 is CASSLPQNTEAFF.

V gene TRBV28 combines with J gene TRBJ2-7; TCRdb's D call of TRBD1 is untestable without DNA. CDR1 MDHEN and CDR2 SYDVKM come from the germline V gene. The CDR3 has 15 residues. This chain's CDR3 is CASSSGQAVFYEQYF.

This CDR3 reads CASSHRRGEKLFF. V gene TRBV5-1 combines with J gene TRBJ1-4. Germline CDR1 and CDR2: SGHRS and YFSETQ. This CDR3 comprises 13 residues.

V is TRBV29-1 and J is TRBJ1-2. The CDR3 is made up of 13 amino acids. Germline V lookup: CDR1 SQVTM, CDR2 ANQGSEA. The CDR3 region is CSVETRVSFGYTF.

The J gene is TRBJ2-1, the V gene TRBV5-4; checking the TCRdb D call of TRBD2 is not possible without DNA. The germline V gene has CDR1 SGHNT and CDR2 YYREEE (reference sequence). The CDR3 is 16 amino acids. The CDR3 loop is CASSPPGLAGGNEQFF.

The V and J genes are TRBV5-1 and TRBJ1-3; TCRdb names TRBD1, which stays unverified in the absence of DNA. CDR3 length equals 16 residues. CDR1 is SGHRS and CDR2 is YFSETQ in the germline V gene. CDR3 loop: CASSLEGRTSGNTIYF.

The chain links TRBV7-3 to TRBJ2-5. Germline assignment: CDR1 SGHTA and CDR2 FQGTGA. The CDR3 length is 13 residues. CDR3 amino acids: CASSLAREETQYF.